The rows below give T cell receptor beta chains drawn from one sample of a study of blood T cell repertoires in COVID-19. Assay used: immunoSEQ multiplex PCR; TCRdb lists only in-frame clones, some missing. The sample gives 100,000 to 150,000 clones, approximately 89% of which show up once; about 9.3% is in the top ten. The sample comprised peripheral blood. The receptors originated from a man in his fifties with acute or convalescent COVID-19. Both conserved end residues are part of each CDR3. Fields, in order: clone size, V gene, J gene, D gene, CDR3 DNA, CDR3 protein. The D gene is left open where the match is weak. Expanded clones are given a class, and other clones once, few, many or no size at all.

clone size: -
V gene: TRBV5-4
J gene: TRBJ2-3
D gene: -
CDR3 DNA: TGTGCCAGCAGCCCTCAGGAGGGGGCGGGTGATACGCAGTATTTT
CDR3 protein: CASSPQEGAGDTQYF

clone size: -
V gene: TRBV2
J gene: TRBJ2-2
D gene: -
CDR3 DNA: TGTGCCAGCAGGGGACAAACTGCGAACACCGGGGAGCTGTTTTTT
CDR3 protein: CASRGQTANTGELFF

clone size: once
V gene: TRBV7-3
J gene: TRBJ2-1
D gene: TRBD2
CDR3 DNA: TGTGCCAGCAGCTTACTAGCGGGGGAGGCGAATGAGCAGTTCTTC
CDR3 protein: CASSLLAGEANEQFF

clone size: once
V gene: TRBV5-1
J gene: TRBJ2-3
D gene: TRBD1
CDR3 DNA: TGCGCCAGCAGCTCTTTGGACAGGACCGGCCCAGATACGCAGTATTTT
CDR3 protein: CASSSLDRTGPDTQYF

clone size: -
V gene: TRBV24-1
J gene: TRBJ2-5
D gene: TRBD2
CDR3 DNA: TGTGCCACCAGTGATTACGGGGGAGGGGTTGAGACCCAGTACTTC
CDR3 protein: CATSDYGGGVETQYF

clone size: -
V gene: TRBV5-6
J gene: TRBJ2-1
D gene: TRBD1
CDR3 DNA: TGTGCCAGCAGCTTAGACAGGGGGCCGGGTTACAATGAGCAGTTCTTC
CDR3 protein: CASSLDRGPGYNEQFF

clone size: -
V gene: TRBV5-1
J gene: TRBJ1-2
D gene: TRBD1
CDR3 DNA: TGCGCCAGCAGCTTGGTTTCAGGGGGCGAAGGTAGTGGCTACACCTTC
CDR3 protein: CASSLVSGGEGSGYTF

clone size: -
V gene: TRBV28
J gene: TRBJ1-2
D gene: TRBD1
CDR3 DNA: TGTGCCAGCAGCGACCTACGGACAGGGGGAGGCTACACCTTC
CDR3 protein: CASSDLRTGGGYTF

clone size: -
V gene: TRBV27
J gene: TRBJ1-2
D gene: -
CDR3 DNA: TGTGCCAGCAGTTTCGATAGGGAGGACTATGGCTACACCTTC
CDR3 protein: CASSFDREDYGYTF

clone size: -
V gene: TRBV4-1
J gene: TRBJ1-2
D gene: -
CDR3 DNA: TGCGCCAGCAGCCAAACAGGCGTCTATGGCTACACCTTC
CDR3 protein: CASSQTGVYGYTF

clone size: -
V gene: TRBV28
J gene: TRBJ2-3
D gene: -
CDR3 DNA: TGTGCCAGCAGTTTACCGGGCACAGATACGCAGTATTTT
CDR3 protein: CASSLPGTDTQYF

clone size: few
V gene: TRBV2
J gene: TRBJ2-3
D gene: -
CDR3 DNA: TGTGCCAGCAGTAGAAACAGGAGAACCAGCACAGATACGCAGTATTTT
CDR3 protein: CASSRNRRTSTDTQYF

clone size: -
V gene: TRBV19
J gene: TRBJ1-2
D gene: -
CDR3 DNA: TGTGCCAGTAGTATTTTAGAATCTGGCTACACCTTC
CDR3 protein: CASSILESGYTF

clone size: -
V gene: TRBV21-1
J gene: TRBJ2-1
D gene: -
CDR3 DNA: TGTGCCAGCTATAAGGGACAGGGTGGGTACAATGAGCAGTTCTTC
CDR3 protein: CASYKGQGGYNEQFF

clone size: -
V gene: TRBV10-3
J gene: TRBJ2-2
D gene: TRBD1
CDR3 DNA: TGTGCCATCAGTAGACAGGGGACCTCGATACCCGGGGAGCTGTTTTTT
CDR3 protein: CAISRQGTSIPGELFF

clone size: -
V gene: TRBV30
J gene: TRBJ2-3
D gene: -
CDR3 DNA: TGTGCCTGGAGGAGGGCAGGCACAGATACGCAGTATTTT
CDR3 protein: CAWRRAGTDTQYF

clone size: few
V gene: TRBV5-1
J gene: TRBJ2-2
D gene: -
CDR3 DNA: TGCGCCAGCAACTCGAACACCGGGGAGCTGTTTTTT
CDR3 protein: CASNSNTGELFF

clone size: few
V gene: TRBV5-5
J gene: TRBJ1-5
D gene: TRBD1
CDR3 DNA: TGTGCCAGCAGCTTGAGATGGGACAGGAATCAGCCCCAGCATTTT
CDR3 protein: CASSLRWDRNQPQHF

clone size: -
V gene: TRBV28
J gene: TRBJ2-7
D gene: TRBD2
CDR3 DNA: TGTGCCAGCAGTTTATCGCCCGGGAGGCCCGGGTCCACACCTTACGAGCAGTACTTC
CDR3 protein: CASSLSPGRPGSTPYEQYF

clone size: -
V gene: TRBV27
J gene: TRBJ2-5
D gene: TRBD2
CDR3 DNA: TGTGCCAGCAAACACTGGGCTAGCGGGGGAGTGGAGACCCAGTACTTC
CDR3 protein: CASKHWASGGVETQYF

clone size: once
V gene: TRBV11-2
J gene: TRBJ1-1
D gene: -
CDR3 DNA: TGTGCCAGCAGCTTAGTTGCAGGAACTGAAGCTTTCTTT
CDR3 protein: CASSLVAGTEAFF

clone size: once
V gene: TRBV30
J gene: TRBJ1-4
D gene: TRBD1
CDR3 DNA: TGTGCCTGGAGTGCGGGACAGGGGGTCAAAACTAATGAAAAACTGTTTTTT
CDR3 protein: CAWSAGQGVKTNEKLFF

clone size: -
V gene: TRBV27
J gene: TRBJ2-2
D gene: -
CDR3 DNA: TGTGCCAGCAGTTTATCGAGGCAAAACACCGGGGAGCTGTTTTTT
CDR3 protein: CASSLSRQNTGELFF

clone size: -
V gene: TRBV19
J gene: TRBJ2-1
D gene: TRBD2
CDR3 DNA: TGTGCCAGTAGGCGGACTAGCGGGGCCTACAATGAGCAGTTCTTC
CDR3 protein: CASRRTSGAYNEQFF

clone size: -
V gene: TRBV7-8
J gene: TRBJ2-1
D gene: TRBD2
CDR3 DNA: TGTGCCAGCAAGGCTAGCGGGGACAATGAGCAGTTCTTC
CDR3 protein: CASKASGDNEQFF

clone size: -
V gene: TRBV7-2
J gene: TRBJ2-7
D gene: TRBD1
CDR3 DNA: TGTGCCAGCAGCCTGAGGACAGGGTCCTACGAGCAGTACTTC
CDR3 protein: CASSLRTGSYEQYF

clone size: -
V gene: TRBV4-2
J gene: TRBJ2-1
D gene: TRBD2
CDR3 DNA: TGTGCCAGCAGCCGCGAACTAGCGGGAGACGATGAGCAGTTCTTC
CDR3 protein: CASSRELAGDDEQFF

clone size: -
V gene: TRBV2
J gene: TRBJ2-5
D gene: -
CDR3 DNA: TGTGCCAGCAGTGATAGGCAGGGGAAGCAAGAGACCCAGTACTTC
CDR3 protein: CASSDRQGKQETQYF

clone size: -
V gene: TRBV5-1
J gene: TRBJ1-2
D gene: -
CDR3 DNA: TGCGCCAGCACCCGCGCCAAGGGGCTCGATGGCTACACCTTC
CDR3 protein: CASTRAKGLDGYTF

clone size: few
V gene: TRBV27
J gene: TRBJ2-1
D gene: -
CDR3 DNA: TGTGCCAGCAGTTTAATCGGGGATGAGCAGTTCTTC
CDR3 protein: CASSLIGDEQFF

clone size: -
V gene: TRBV19
J gene: TRBJ2-6
D gene: -
CDR3 DNA: TGTGCCAGTAGTATAAATCAGGCGGGGTCTGGGGCCAACGTCCTGACTTTC
CDR3 protein: CASSINQAGSGANVLTF

clone size: -
V gene: TRBV5-1
J gene: TRBJ1-5
D gene: TRBD1
CDR3 DNA: TGCGCCAGCAGCCCGGGGACAGGGTATCAGCCCCAGCATTTT
CDR3 protein: CASSPGTGYQPQHF

clone size: -
V gene: TRBV18
J gene: TRBJ2-4
D gene: -
CDR3 DNA: TGTGCCAGCTCACCAAACAGGCAAAACATTCAGTACTTC
CDR3 protein: CASSPNRQNIQYF

clone size: -
V gene: TRBV5-1
J gene: TRBJ1-5
D gene: -
CDR3 DNA: TGCGCCAGCAGCTTGGACGGGGGTCTGTGGCAGCCCCAGCATTTT
CDR3 protein: CASSLDGGLWQPQHF

clone size: -
V gene: TRBV6-5
J gene: TRBJ2-3
D gene: -
CDR3 DNA: TGTGCCAGCAGTTCCAGATATGCAGATACGCAGTATTTT
CDR3 protein: CASSSRYADTQYF

clone size: -
V gene: TRBV12-3/TRBV12-4
J gene: TRBJ2-1
D gene: TRBD1
CDR3 DNA: TGTGCCAGCAGTACCGAGGACAGGTGGACGTTCTTC
CDR3 protein: CASSTEDRWTFF

clone size: -
V gene: TRBV12-3/TRBV12-4
J gene: TRBJ1-1
D gene: -
CDR3 DNA: TGTGCCAGCAGTCGTACAAGAACTGAAGCTTTCTTT
CDR3 protein: CASSRTRTEAFF

clone size: few
V gene: TRBV5-1
J gene: TRBJ1-1
D gene: -
CDR3 DNA: TGCGCCAGCAGCTTGTATCAGCGGAGAGAAGCTTTCTTT
CDR3 protein: CASSLYQRREAFF

clone size: -
V gene: TRBV5-6
J gene: TRBJ1-5
D gene: -
CDR3 DNA: TGTGCCAGCAGCTTGGTAAGAGCCGAGTATAGCAATCAGCCCCAGCATTTT
CDR3 protein: CASSLVRAEYSNQPQHF

clone size: -
V gene: TRBV18
J gene: TRBJ2-6
D gene: -
CDR3 DNA: TGTGCCAGCTCCGAAAGGGGGTCTGGGGCCAACGTCCTGACTTTC
CDR3 protein: CASSERGSGANVLTF

clone size: -
V gene: TRBV6-1
J gene: TRBJ1-2
D gene: -
CDR3 DNA: TGTGCCAGCAGTGATGGGGACACTTATAGCTACACCTTC
CDR3 protein: CASSDGDTYSYTF

clone size: -
V gene: TRBV5-6
J gene: TRBJ1-5
D gene: -
CDR3 DNA: TGTGCCAGCAGCTTTACAAGTGATCAGCCCCAGCATTTT
CDR3 protein: CASSFTSDQPQHF

clone size: -
V gene: TRBV27
J gene: TRBJ2-1
D gene: TRBD2
CDR3 DNA: TGTGCCAGCAGTTTTGTGGCGGGAGGGTTGTGGGTACAAACCAATGAGCAGTTCTTC
CDR3 protein: CASSFVAGGLWVQTNEQFF

clone size: -
V gene: TRBV6-6
J gene: TRBJ1-5
D gene: -
CDR3 DNA: TGTGCCAGCAGGGACACAGGTTATAGCAATCAGCCCCAGCATTTT
CDR3 protein: CASRDTGYSNQPQHF

clone size: -
V gene: TRBV7-9
J gene: TRBJ2-1
D gene: -
CDR3 DNA: TGTGCCAGCAGCTCTCGACTTGGGGGGGCCAGCAATGAGCAGTTCTTC
CDR3 protein: CASSSRLGGASNEQFF

clone size: -
V gene: TRBV5-1
J gene: TRBJ2-3
D gene: TRBD1
CDR3 DNA: TGCGCCAGCAGCTGGGGACAGGGGGGGACAGATACGCAGTATTTT
CDR3 protein: CASSWGQGGTDTQYF

clone size: -
V gene: TRBV20-1
J gene: TRBJ1-5
D gene: TRBD1
CDR3 DNA: TGCAGTGCTAGTAAGGACAGGGGCGTCCAGCCCCAGCATTTT
CDR3 protein: CSASKDRGVQPQHF

clone size: -
V gene: TRBV6-2/TRBV6-3
J gene: TRBJ2-5
D gene: TRBD1
CDR3 DNA: TGTGCCAGCAGTTACTGGGGGACAGGTGAAGAGACCCAGTACTTC
CDR3 protein: CASSYWGTGEETQYF

clone size: -
V gene: TRBV4-1
J gene: TRBJ1-5
D gene: -
CDR3 DNA: TGCGCCAGCAGCCCCAGATGGGCGCGCAATCAGCCCCAGCATTTT
CDR3 protein: CASSPRWARNQPQHF

clone size: -
V gene: TRBV2
J gene: TRBJ2-7
D gene: TRBD1
CDR3 DNA: TGTGCCAGGGGACAGGGGCCCCTCGAGCAGTACTTC
CDR3 protein: CARGQGPLEQYF

clone size: -
V gene: TRBV6-5
J gene: TRBJ1-1
D gene: -
CDR3 DNA: TGTGCCAGCAGTTACCTTGGTGGAGGAATTGAAGCTTTCTTT
CDR3 protein: CASSYLGGGIEAFF

clone size: -
V gene: TRBV7-7
J gene: TRBJ2-1
D gene: TRBD1
CDR3 DNA: TGTGCTAGCAGCTTGAGGGGGCAGATGGATGAGCAGTTCTTC
CDR3 protein: CASSLRGQMDEQFF

clone size: -
V gene: TRBV11-2
J gene: TRBJ2-1
D gene: TRBD2
CDR3 DNA: TGTGCCAGCAGCATCATCCGTGGGGGGGAGGGTGAGCAGTTCTTC
CDR3 protein: CASSIIRGGEGEQFF

clone size: -
V gene: TRBV2
J gene: TRBJ1-2
D gene: TRBD1
CDR3 DNA: TGTGCCAGCAGCCTTGGATCTATGGGGACAGGACTTAGGTATGGCTACACCTTC
CDR3 protein: CASSLGSMGTGLRYGYTF

clone size: -
V gene: TRBV6-5
J gene: TRBJ1-1
D gene: -
CDR3 DNA: TGTGCCAGCAGTTACCAGGGGAGGGACACTGAAGCTTTCTTT
CDR3 protein: CASSYQGRDTEAFF

clone size: -
V gene: TRBV30
J gene: TRBJ1-2
D gene: TRBD1
CDR3 DNA: TGTGCCTGGAGCGCTACAGGGGCGCGGGGCTACACCTTC
CDR3 protein: CAWSATGARGYTF